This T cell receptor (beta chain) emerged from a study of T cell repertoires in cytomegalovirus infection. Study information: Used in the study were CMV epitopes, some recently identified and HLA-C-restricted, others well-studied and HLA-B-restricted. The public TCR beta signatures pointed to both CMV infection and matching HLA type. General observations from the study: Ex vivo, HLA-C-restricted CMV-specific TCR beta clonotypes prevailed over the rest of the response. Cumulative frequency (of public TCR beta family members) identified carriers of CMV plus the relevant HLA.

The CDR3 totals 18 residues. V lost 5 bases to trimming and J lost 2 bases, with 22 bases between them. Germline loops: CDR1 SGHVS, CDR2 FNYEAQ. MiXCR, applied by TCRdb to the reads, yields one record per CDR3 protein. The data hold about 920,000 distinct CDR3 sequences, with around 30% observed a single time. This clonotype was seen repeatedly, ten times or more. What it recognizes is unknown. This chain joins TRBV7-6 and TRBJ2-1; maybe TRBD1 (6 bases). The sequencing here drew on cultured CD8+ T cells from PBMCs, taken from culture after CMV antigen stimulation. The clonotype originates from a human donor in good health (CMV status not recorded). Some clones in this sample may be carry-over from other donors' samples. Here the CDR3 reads CASSRFSAGVRTYNEQFF. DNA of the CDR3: TGTGCCAGCAGCCGTTTCTCCGCAGGGGTCCGTACCTACAATGAGCAGTTCTTC.